This TCR gamma chain was captured by sequencing in a study of fetal and pediatric gammadelta thymocytes (dated 2022 in TCRdb). Describing the broader study: The bulk gammadelta thymocyte repertoires, which combined previously published data with newly generated, unpublished data, were used to reinforce a single-cell study of gammadelta thymocyte development. Bulk TCR repertoire data were included to raise the number of subjects and reinforce the CDR3 publicity analysis. The bulk gammadelta thymocyte repertoire set covered some 10 subjects in total, 3 fetal thymus donors and 7 pediatric thymus donors. Unpublished data were combined with previously published data (refs 27,28) to make up the bulk gammadelta thymocyte repertoires. On the study overall, not on this receptor specifically: Fetal gammadelta thymocyte repertoires were previously reported to be enriched for TRDV2, TRGV8 and TRGV9 usage, low N additions and public CDR3s compared with post-natal repertoires.

For staining, thymocytes received Zombie NIR viability dye along with antibodies against CD3 (UCHT1), TCRgammadelta (11F2), TCRVgamma9 (IMMU360) and TCRVdelta2 (IMMU389). TRD and TRG CDR3 repertoires were generated in bulk, separately, from sorted Vgamma9Vdelta2 and nonVgamma9Vdelta2 gammadelta thymocytes obtained from human fetal and pediatric thymuses. Pediatric thymus tissue was obtained in Belgium from children undergoing cardiac surgery. The ages of the pediatric thymus donors in the study ranged between 1 and 11 years. Thymic cell suspensions were prepared from fetal and post-natal thymuses as described previously. NonVgamma9Vdelta2 thymocytes were sorted as CD3+ gammadeltaTCR+ cells that did not have the Vgamma9+Vdelta2+ phenotype. Cell sorting was done on a FACS Aria III cell sorter (BD Biosciences). By its share of the sample, this clone is large (0.1 to 1%). Its recognized antigen is unknown. Per-base qualities were not stored, and no clone one base away is much larger.

Ends trimmed: V by 2 bases, J by 7 bases; bases unmatched to a gene: 5. The CDR3 runs 12 residues from the cysteine to the phenylalanine. The sequence is cut down to CDR3 DNA, 36 bases in frame from base 1. CDR1 VENAVY and CDR2 YDSYNSRV are derived from the germline V gene. These reads were obtained on an Illumina MiSeq. Per the authors' processing: For the publicity analysis, the Vgamma9Vdelta2 and nonVgamma9Vdelta2 bulk CDR3 files from each subject were merged to form one combined repertoire per subject. CDR3 publicity was given a score from 0 to 19 by checking each amino acid sequence across 9 single-cell datasets and about ten bulk repertoires with base R and dplyr. Clone calls in TCRdb were regenerated from the public reads with CATT, after which identical DNA sequences shared one row. The V and J calls and clone size come from TCRdb's table, not from the authors' own analysis. In this sample the table shows some 550 gamma-chain clones, under 4.5% of which occur a single time. Roughly a tenth of the sample goes to the ten largest clones.

This clonotype was sampled from a child who underwent cardiac surgery and was recorded as healthy. Recombination connected TRGV8 to TRGJ1 or TRGJ2. The sequencing sample was made of non-Vgamma9Vdelta2 gamma-delta T cells from the thymus. The meaning of the sample's cell subset or site label: CD3+gammadeltaTCR+ thymocytes not co-expressing Vgamma9 and Vdelta2. The nucleotides are TGTGCCACCTGGGATATTTGGTATAAGAAACTCTTT. This sequence encodes CATWDIWYKKLF.